The sample holds a few counts of the clone carrying this TCR beta chain. Its specificity is not known. TCRdb used MiXCR to reprocess the 5' RACE reads, holding one entry per CDR3 protein. The sample shows about 140,000 distinct CDR3 sequences, about 23% of them seen only once. This sample is part of a study of T-cell memory formation after mild COVID-19. Looking at the study overall: Clusters of TCRs were largely donor specific. Study-wide results and limits: Whether second-wave clones peaking at day 37 were SARS-CoV-2 specific went unconfirmed.

V gave up 0 bases and J gave up 3 bases; unmatched junction bases: 8. The CDR3 has 16 amino acids. Germline V gives CDR1 DFQATT, CDR2 SNEGSKA (reference sequence). The sample taken for sequencing was PBMCs or a T cell subset sorted from them (not recorded which). This clonotype was sampled from an adult woman who had mild COVID-19 (a few samples of this study predate the infection). Cell type and time point are not known. The V call is TRBV20-1, the J call TRBJ2-3; TRBD2 matches 8 bases. The CDR3 is CSARDLTGGETDTQYF. CDR3 sequence (DNA): TGCAGTGCTAGAGACCTAACGGGGGGGGAGACAGATACGCAGTATTTT.